The text below deals with one T cell receptor beta chain. The antigen is unknown. This entry belongs to a study of a mutant IDH1 vaccine in newly diagnosed glioma. Study at large: A roughly 62% male, approximately 38% female split and a mean age of 40.4 years characterized treated patients. Patients had received radiotherapy, temozolomide, or both previously, most receiving both. General observations from the study: Overall, around 94% of patients had vaccine-induced immune responses.

The germline CDR1 and CDR2 sequences are SNHLY and FYNNEI. The CDR3 totals 12 residues. Trimming at V came to 8 bases and at J to 6 bases, leaving 5 bases not matched to a gene. Some clones are missing from TCRdb's copy, which holds only in-frame ones; the method was immunoSEQ multiplex PCR. This sample has roughly 32,000 clones, with about three quarters found just once. Time point noted: baseline, week 1 (first vaccination visit). Sample treatment: pre-vaccination baseline after standard-of-care therapy. The donors' diagnosis was new WHO grade 3 or 4 astrocytoma that was IDH1-mutant and ATRX-lost. The clonotype originates from a man aged 45-65 years with glioma. Some clones in this sample may be carry-over from other donors' samples. Here the sequenced sample was peripheral blood mononuclear cells (PBMCs), taken from a glioma patient treated with radiotherapy, temozolomide or both. The J gene is TRBJ1-2, the V gene TRBV2, with 8 positions matching TRBD1. The CDR3 here is CASPETGDGYTF. CDR3 coding DNA: TGTGCCAGCCCCGAGACAGGGGATGGCTACACCTTC. The variable domain in full, completed from reference TRBV2 and TRBJ1-2, reads EPEVTQTPSHQVTQMGQEVILRCVPISNHLYFYWYRQILGQKVEFLVSFYNNEISEKSEIFDDQFSVERPDGSNFTLKIRSTKLEDSAMYFCASPETGDGYTFGSGTRLTVV.